This is a list of T cell receptor beta chains from one sample in a study of OX40 agonist ivuxolimab in advanced cancers. Sequenced by immunoSEQ multiplex PCR; TCRdb stores in-frame clones only, minus some. The table lists about 64,000 clones, under 95% of them singletons. Sequenced material: CD4+ or CD8+ T cells sorted from blood, taken in a trial of the OX40 agonist ivuxolimab. The source is an adult with an advanced solid tumor such as melanoma, head and neck, liver or kidney cancer. Each CDR3 is given with its conserved first and last residue. Fields, in order: clone size, J gene, D gene, V gene, CDR3 DNA, CDR3 protein. A D gene is named only where the DNA matches it firmly. Clone size is given for some rows only: seen once, a few or many times, or a class if the clone is expanded.

clone size: .
J gene: TRBJ2-1
D gene: TRBD2
V gene: TRBV28
CDR3 DNA: TGTGCCAGCAGTCCCCCTAGCGGGAGTAGCAATGAGCAGTTCTTC
CDR3 protein: CASSPPSGSSNEQFF

clone size: once
J gene: TRBJ2-7
D gene: TRBD2
V gene: TRBV6-1
CDR3 DNA: TGTGCCAGCAGGGGCGGGACTAGCGGTACCTACGAGCAGTACTTC
CDR3 protein: CASRGGTSGTYEQYF

clone size: .
J gene: TRBJ1-1
D gene: .
V gene: TRBV18
CDR3 DNA: TGTGCCAGCTCACCCAACACTGAAGCTTTCTTT
CDR3 protein: CASSPNTEAFF

clone size: .
J gene: TRBJ2-7
D gene: .
V gene: TRBV27
CDR3 DNA: TGTGCCAGCATATACGAGCAGTACTTC
CDR3 protein: CASIYEQYF

clone size: few
J gene: TRBJ2-7
D gene: .
V gene: TRBV6-6
CDR3 DNA: TGTGCCAGCAGTTACGTTGCTAGCTTCTCCTACGAGCAGTACTTC
CDR3 protein: CASSYVASFSYEQYF

clone size: few
J gene: TRBJ2-5
D gene: TRBD2
V gene: TRBV12-5
CDR3 DNA: TGTGCTAGTGCCCTCGAGGTAGCGGGAGAGGGGACCCAGTACTTC
CDR3 protein: CASALEVAGEGTQYF

clone size: .
J gene: TRBJ2-7
D gene: .
V gene: TRBV19
CDR3 DNA: TGTGCCAGTAGTATAGGGGCTACCTACGAGCAGTACTTC
CDR3 protein: CASSIGATYEQYF

clone size: .
J gene: TRBJ1-5
D gene: TRBD1
V gene: TRBV7-9
CDR3 DNA: TGTGCCAGCAGCCCTGCTGGGGGAGGGGGCCGGGAGCCCCAGCATTTT
CDR3 protein: CASSPAGGGGREPQHF

clone size: .
J gene: TRBJ2-7
D gene: TRBD2
V gene: TRBV5-4
CDR3 DNA: TGTGCCAGCAGCTTAAGGACTAGCGCCTCCTACGAGCAGTACTTC
CDR3 protein: CASSLRTSASYEQYF

clone size: once
J gene: TRBJ1-2
D gene: .
V gene: TRBV14
CDR3 DNA: TGTGCCAGCAGCCGGGGGGCAGGGACTTTTGGCTATGGCTACACCTTC
CDR3 protein: CASSRGAGTFGYGYTF

clone size: .
J gene: TRBJ2-5
D gene: .
V gene: TRBV5-1
CDR3 DNA: TGCGCCAGCAGCTTGGAGGGGTCAGAGACCCAGTACTTC
CDR3 protein: CASSLEGSETQYF

clone size: .
J gene: TRBJ1-1
D gene: .
V gene: TRBV5-6
CDR3 DNA: TGTGCCAGCAGCTTGGTTGGGAGCGCGAGCACTGAAGCTTTCTTT
CDR3 protein: CASSLVGSASTEAFF

clone size: .
J gene: TRBJ2-7
D gene: TRBD2
V gene: TRBV6-5
CDR3 DNA: TGTGCCAGCAGAGCTACTAGCGGGAGTTACGAGCAGTACTTC
CDR3 protein: CASRATSGSYEQYF